Listed below are T cell receptor beta chains from one sample, sequenced in a study of post-analysis software for immune sequencing data. TCRdb recomputed calls from the PCR reads with MiXCR, one row per CDR3 protein. This sample has roughly 160,000 distinct CDR3 sequences, with 30% to 45% found just once. The sequenced sample was blood, obtained after autologous hematopoietic stem cell transplantation. The receptor source for this set is a girl between 5 and 17 years old with multiple sclerosis. Each CDR3 is given with its conserved first and last residue. D genes are given only for firm matches. For some rows the clone size is stated as once, few or many, or as a class when expanded; others skip it.

V: TRBV12-3/TRBV12-4
J: TRBJ2-7
size: few
D: -
DNA: TGTGCCAGCAGTTTTAAGGCAGGGACGACCTGCGAGCAGTACTTC
CDR3: CASSFKAGTTCEQYF

V: TRBV10-2
J: TRBJ2-7
size: -
D: TRBD2
DNA: TGCGCCAGCAGAACAGCGGGAGGCTACGAGCAGTACTTC
CDR3: CASRTAGGYEQYF

V: TRBV4-3
J: TRBJ1-1
size: -
D: -
DNA: TGCGCCAGCAGCCCGACACGGAGCACTGAAGCTTTCTTT
CDR3: CASSPTRSTEAFF

V: TRBV12-3/TRBV12-4
J: TRBJ1-1
size: -
D: -
DNA: TGTGCCAGCAGTTTAACAGTAGGGGCTGGGGGCACTGAAGCTTTCTTT
CDR3: CASSLTVGAGGTEAFF

V: TRBV24-1
J: TRBJ2-7
size: -
D: -
DNA: TGTGCCACCAGTAAGGGGCAGGGGACCTACGAGCAGTACTTC
CDR3: CATSKGQGTYEQYF

V: TRBV20-1
J: TRBJ2-1
size: -
D: TRBD1
DNA: TGCAGTGCTAGAGATCCCTTTGGGACAGGGGTCAACAATGAGCAGTTCTTC
CDR3: CSARDPFGTGVNNEQFF

V: TRBV6-5
J: TRBJ1-1
size: few
D: -
DNA: TGTGCCAGCAGATTACAGGAATTGAACACTGAAGCTTTCTTT
CDR3: CASRLQELNTEAFF

V: TRBV19
J: TRBJ2-1
size: -
D: -
DNA: TGTGCCAGTAGTATAGTGAGGGACCGGGGGAATGAGCAGTTCTTC
CDR3: CASSIVRDRGNEQFF

V: TRBV20-1
J: TRBJ2-3
size: -
D: TRBD2
DNA: TGCAGTGCCCGGGGACTAGCGGGGAGAAGAGGTACAGATACGCAGTATTTT
CDR3: CSARGLAGRRGTDTQYF

V: TRBV20-1
J: TRBJ1-2
size: -
D: TRBD1
DNA: TGCAGTGCCCACAAGGGACAGGGGAGCTATGGCTACACCTTC
CDR3: CSAHKGQGSYGYTF

V: TRBV12-3/TRBV12-4
J: TRBJ1-6
size: -
D: -
DNA: TGTGCCAGCAGTTCCAGGGCCTTCAATTCACCCCTCCACTTT
CDR3: CASSSRAFNSPLHF

V: TRBV6-5
J: TRBJ2-1
size: -
D: TRBD1
DNA: TGTGCCACAGGGGACAGAACGAAGTTCTTC
CDR3: CATGDRTKFF

V: TRBV7-9
J: TRBJ2-7
size: -
D: TRBD1
DNA: TGTGCCAGCAGCTTAGCCCGACAGGGGAGTTACGAGCAGTACTTC
CDR3: CASSLARQGSYEQYF

V: TRBV7-2
J: TRBJ2-7
size: many
D: -
DNA: TGTGCCAGCAGCTTAGCGCCAGGGTCATACGAGCAGTACTTC
CDR3: CASSLAPGSYEQYF

V: TRBV6-5
J: TRBJ1-2
size: -
D: -
DNA: TGTGCCAGCAGTTACGCGGGATCTAACTATGGCTACACCTTC
CDR3: CASSYAGSNYGYTF

V: TRBV13
J: TRBJ2-7
size: -
D: -
DNA: TGTGCCAGCAGCTTAGGGACAAGAAGATACGAGCAGTACTTC
CDR3: CASSLGTRRYEQYF

V: TRBV20-1
J: TRBJ2-3
size: -
D: -
DNA: TGCAGTGCTAAAAAGCGTTTCACAGATGCGCAGTATTTT
CDR3: CSAKKRFTDAQYF

V: TRBV20-1
J: TRBJ2-1
size: few
D: TRBD1
DNA: TGCAGTGCTCGACAGGGTGGGTACAATGAGCAGTTCTTC
CDR3: CSARQGGYNEQFF